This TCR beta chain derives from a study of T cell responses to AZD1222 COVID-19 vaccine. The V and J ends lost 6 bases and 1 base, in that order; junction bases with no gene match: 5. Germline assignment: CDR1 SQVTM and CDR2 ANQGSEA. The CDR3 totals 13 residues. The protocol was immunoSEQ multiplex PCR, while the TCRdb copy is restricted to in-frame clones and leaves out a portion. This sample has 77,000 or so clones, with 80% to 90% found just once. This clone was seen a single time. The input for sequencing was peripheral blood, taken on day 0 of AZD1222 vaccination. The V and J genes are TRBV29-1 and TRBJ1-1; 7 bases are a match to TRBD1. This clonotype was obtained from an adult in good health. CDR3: CSVRQGSNTEAFF. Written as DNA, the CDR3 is TGCAGCGTCAGACAGGGTTCGAACACTGAAGCTTTCTTT.